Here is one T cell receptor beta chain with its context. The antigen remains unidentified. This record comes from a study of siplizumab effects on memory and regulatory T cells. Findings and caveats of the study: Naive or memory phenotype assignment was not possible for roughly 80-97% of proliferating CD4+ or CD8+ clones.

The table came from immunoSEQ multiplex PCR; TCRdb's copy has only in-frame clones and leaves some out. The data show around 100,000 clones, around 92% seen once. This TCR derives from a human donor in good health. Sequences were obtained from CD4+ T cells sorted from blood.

The CDR3 region has the DNA TGTGCCAGCAGTTTATCTGTCTTAGGAGGGGGAATCTATGGCTACACCTTC. Amino acid sequence: CASSLSVLGGGIYGYTF. The V and J genes are TRBV27 and TRBJ1-2; TRBD1 is a possible D gene (6 bases). The V and J ends lost 0 bases and 4 bases respectively, with 18 bases between them. The CDR3 totals 17 residues. Germline CDR1 and CDR2: MNHEY and SMNVEV (reference sequence).